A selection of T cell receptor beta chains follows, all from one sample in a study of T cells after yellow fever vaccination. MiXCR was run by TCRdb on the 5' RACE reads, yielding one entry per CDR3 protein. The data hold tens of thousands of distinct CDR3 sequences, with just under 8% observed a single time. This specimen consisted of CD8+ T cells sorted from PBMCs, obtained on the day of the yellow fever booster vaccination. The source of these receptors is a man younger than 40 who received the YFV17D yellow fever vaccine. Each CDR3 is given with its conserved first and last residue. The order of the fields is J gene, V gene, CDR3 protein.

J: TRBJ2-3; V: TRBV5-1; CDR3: CASSLEIAGDTDTQYF
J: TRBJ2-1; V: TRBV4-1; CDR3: CASSQEGLAGLNEQFF
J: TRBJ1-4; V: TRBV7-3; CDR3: CASSRSGGEKLFF
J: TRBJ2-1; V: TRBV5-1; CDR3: CASSTGQGDNEQFF
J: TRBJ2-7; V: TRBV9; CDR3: CASSVDGGINYEQYF
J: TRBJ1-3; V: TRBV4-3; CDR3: CASSQDAGQAGNTIYF
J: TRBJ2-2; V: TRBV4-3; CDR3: CASSQGGYTGELFF
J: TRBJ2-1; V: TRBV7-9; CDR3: CASSPLTSGYNEQFF
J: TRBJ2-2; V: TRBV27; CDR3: CASSYLAGGVTGELFF
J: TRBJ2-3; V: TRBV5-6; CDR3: CASSWAGVGTDTQYF
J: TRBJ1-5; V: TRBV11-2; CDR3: CASSFTGSNQPQHF
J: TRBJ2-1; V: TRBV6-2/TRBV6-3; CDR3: CASRQLAGTYNEQFF
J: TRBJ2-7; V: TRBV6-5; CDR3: CASSPAPLAGHYEQYF
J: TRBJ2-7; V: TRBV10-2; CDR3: CASSEFGRGPHEQYF
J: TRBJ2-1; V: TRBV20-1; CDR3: CSASDYSRAYNEQFF
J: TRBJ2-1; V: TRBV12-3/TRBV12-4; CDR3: CASSTGPGNEQFF